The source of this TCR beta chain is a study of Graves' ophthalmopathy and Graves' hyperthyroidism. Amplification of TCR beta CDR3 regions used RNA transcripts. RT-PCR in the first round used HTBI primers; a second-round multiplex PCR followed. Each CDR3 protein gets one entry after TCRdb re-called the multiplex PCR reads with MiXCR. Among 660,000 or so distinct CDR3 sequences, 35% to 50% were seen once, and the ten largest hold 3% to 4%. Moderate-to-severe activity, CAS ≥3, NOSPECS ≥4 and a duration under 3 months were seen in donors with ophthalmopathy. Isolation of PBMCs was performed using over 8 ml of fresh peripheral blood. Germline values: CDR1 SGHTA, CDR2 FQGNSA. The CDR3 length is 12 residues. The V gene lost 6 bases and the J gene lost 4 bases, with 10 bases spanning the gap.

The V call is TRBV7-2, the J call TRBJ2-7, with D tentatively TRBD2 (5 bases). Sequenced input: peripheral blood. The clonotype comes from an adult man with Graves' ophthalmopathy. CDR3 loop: CASRKLEYEQYF. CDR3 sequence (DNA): TGTGCCAGCAGAAAACTAGAATACGAGCAGTACTTC.